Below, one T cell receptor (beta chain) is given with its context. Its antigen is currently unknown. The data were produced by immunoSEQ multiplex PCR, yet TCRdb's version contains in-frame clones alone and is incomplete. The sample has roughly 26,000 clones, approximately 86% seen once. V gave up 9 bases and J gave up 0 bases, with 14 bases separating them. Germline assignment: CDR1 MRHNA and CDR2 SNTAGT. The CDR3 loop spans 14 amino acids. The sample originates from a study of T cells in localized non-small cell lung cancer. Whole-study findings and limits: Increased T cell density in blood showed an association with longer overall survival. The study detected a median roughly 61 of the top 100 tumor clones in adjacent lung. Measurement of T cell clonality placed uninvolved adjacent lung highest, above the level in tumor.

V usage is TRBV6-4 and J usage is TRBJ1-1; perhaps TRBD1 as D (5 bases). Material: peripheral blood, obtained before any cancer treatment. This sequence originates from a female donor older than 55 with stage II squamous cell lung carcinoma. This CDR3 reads CASRQNRLNTEAFF. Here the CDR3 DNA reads TGTGCCAGTCGACAGAACCGCCTGAACACTGAAGCTTTCTTT.